This is a list of T cell receptor beta chains from one sample in a study of T cells in localized non-small cell lung cancer. TCRdb's table, derived via immunoSEQ multiplex PCR, lists solely in-frame clones and lacks some. The sample has over 20,000 clones; 65% to 85% are singletons. The sequences come from peripheral blood, collected before any cancer treatment. These receptor sequences come from a man aged 40-75 years with stage III squamous cell lung carcinoma. Both conserved end residues are part of each CDR3. Fields, in order: CDR3 protein, CDR3 DNA, V gene, clone size, D gene, CDR3 length, J gene. D genes are given only for firm matches. A clone size is listed for some rows: how often the clone was seen (once, few, many), or a class if it is expanded.

CDR3aa: CAWSVEGVVSPLHF
CDR3nt: TGTGCCTGGAGTGTAGAGGGGGTCGTTTCACCCCTCCACTTT
v_gene: TRBV30
abundance: NA
d_gene: NA
len: 14
j_gene: TRBJ1-6

CDR3aa: CASSEDYGYTF
CDR3nt: TGTGCCAGCAGTGAAGACTATGGCTACACCTTC
v_gene: TRBV25-1
abundance: few
d_gene: NA
len: 11
j_gene: TRBJ1-2

CDR3aa: CASSPLADTQYF
CDR3nt: TGTGCCAGCAGCCCACTGGCAGATACGCAGTATTTT
v_gene: TRBV7-9
abundance: once
d_gene: NA
len: 12
j_gene: TRBJ2-3

CDR3aa: CASSSGTGNYGYTF
CDR3nt: TGTGCCAGCAGCTCCGGGACAGGGAACTATGGCTACACCTTC
v_gene: TRBV6-5
abundance: NA
d_gene: TRBD1
len: 14
j_gene: TRBJ1-2

CDR3aa: CASSFRVDTEAFF
CDR3nt: TGTGCCAGCAGTTTCAGGGTGGACACTGAAGCTTTCTTT
v_gene: TRBV28
abundance: NA
d_gene: NA
len: 13
j_gene: TRBJ1-1

CDR3aa: CASTGPGGSTQYF
CDR3nt: TGTGCCAGCACCGGGCCAGGGGGTTCAACGCAGTATTTT
v_gene: TRBV9
abundance: NA
d_gene: TRBD1
len: 13
j_gene: TRBJ2-3

CDR3aa: CASSFGLGKLFF
CDR3nt: TGTGCCAGCAGCTTCGGATTGGGAAAACTGTTTTTT
v_gene: TRBV7-2
abundance: once
d_gene: NA
len: 12
j_gene: TRBJ1-4

CDR3aa: CASSQVSSQGSEQFF
CDR3nt: TGCGCCAGCAGCCAAGTGAGTTCCCAGGGGAGTGAGCAGTTCTTC
v_gene: TRBV4-1
abundance: NA
d_gene: NA
len: 15
j_gene: TRBJ2-1

CDR3aa: CASSFGGVTEAFF
CDR3nt: TGTGCCAGCAGCTTCGGCGGGGTCACTGAAGCTTTCTTT
v_gene: TRBV5-6
abundance: NA
d_gene: NA
len: 13
j_gene: TRBJ1-1

CDR3aa: CASSPSGGSYNEQFF
CDR3nt: TGTGCCAGCAGTCCTAGCGGGGGCTCCTACAATGAGCAGTTCTTC
v_gene: TRBV28
abundance: NA
d_gene: TRBD2
len: 15
j_gene: TRBJ2-1

CDR3aa: CASSVNAGELFF
CDR3nt: TGTGCCAGCAGCGTTAACGCCGGGGAGCTGTTTTTT
v_gene: TRBV9
abundance: NA
d_gene: NA
len: 12
j_gene: TRBJ2-2

CDR3aa: CASSQDTSNEKLFF
CDR3nt: TGTGCCAGCAGCCAAGACACCTCTAACGAAAAACTGTTTTTT
v_gene: TRBV4-2
abundance: NA
d_gene: NA
len: 14
j_gene: TRBJ1-4

CDR3aa: CASSLELNTEAFF
CDR3nt: TGTGCCAGCAGCTTAGAGCTGAACACTGAAGCTTTCTTT
v_gene: TRBV7-3
abundance: once
d_gene: NA
len: 13
j_gene: TRBJ1-1

CDR3aa: CASSLDGGSTDTQYF
CDR3nt: TGCGCCAGCAGCTTGGACGGGGGTAGTACAGATACGCAGTATTTT
v_gene: TRBV5-1
abundance: NA
d_gene: NA
len: 15
j_gene: TRBJ2-3

CDR3aa: CASSLGQASYEQYF
CDR3nt: TGTGCCAGCAGCTTAGGACAGGCCTCCTACGAGCAGTACTTC
v_gene: TRBV7-2
abundance: NA
d_gene: NA
len: 14
j_gene: TRBJ2-7

CDR3aa: CASSTQGRQETQYF
CDR3nt: TGTGCCAGCAGCACTCAGGGGCGCCAAGAGACCCAGTACTTC
v_gene: TRBV7-9
abundance: NA
d_gene: NA
len: 14
j_gene: TRBJ2-5

CDR3aa: CASSGGGGNKGNEQFF
CDR3nt: TGTGCCAGCAGCGGGGGAGGGGGCAATAAAGGAAATGAGCAGTTCTTC
v_gene: TRBV5-4
abundance: NA
d_gene: NA
len: 16
j_gene: TRBJ2-1

CDR3aa: CATGRGHYTGELFF
CDR3nt: TGTGCCACCGGGAGGGGACATTACACCGGGGAGCTGTTTTTT
v_gene: TRBV19
abundance: once
d_gene: TRBD2
len: 14
j_gene: TRBJ2-2

CDR3aa: CASSQENGASSGNTIYF
CDR3nt: TGTGCCAGCAGCCAAGAAAATGGAGCGAGCTCTGGAAACACCATATATTTT
v_gene: TRBV4-2
abundance: once
d_gene: NA
len: 17
j_gene: TRBJ1-3

CDR3aa: CASSPMGNTGELFF
CDR3nt: TGTGCCAGCTCACCAATGGGGAACACCGGGGAGCTGTTTTTT
v_gene: TRBV18
abundance: NA
d_gene: NA
len: 14
j_gene: TRBJ2-2

CDR3aa: CASRIQGKETQYF
CDR3nt: TGTGCCAGCAGGATCCAGGGGAAGGAGACCCAGTACTTC
v_gene: TRBV27
abundance: NA
d_gene: NA
len: 13
j_gene: TRBJ2-5

CDR3aa: CASSYGGDDYGYTF
CDR3nt: TGTGCCAGCAGTTACGGAGGGGACGACTATGGCTACACCTTC
v_gene: TRBV6-5
abundance: NA
d_gene: NA
len: 14
j_gene: TRBJ1-2

CDR3aa: CASSPPGTSGVREQFF
CDR3nt: TGTGCCAGCTCACCCCCCGGGACTAGCGGGGTGCGGGAGCAGTTCTTC
v_gene: TRBV18
abundance: NA
d_gene: TRBD2
len: 16
j_gene: TRBJ2-1

CDR3aa: CASSPLQGYTGELFF
CDR3nt: TGTGCCAGCTCACCACTCCAGGGTTACACCGGGGAGCTGTTTTTT
v_gene: TRBV18
abundance: once
d_gene: NA
len: 15
j_gene: TRBJ2-2

CDR3aa: CASRRDELYGYTF
CDR3nt: TGCGCCAGCAGACGGGACGAACTCTATGGCTACACCTTC
v_gene: TRBV5-1
abundance: once
d_gene: NA
len: 13
j_gene: TRBJ1-2

CDR3aa: CASSIAVQGRNTIYF
CDR3nt: TGTGCCAGTAGTATAGCTGTCCAGGGAAGAAACACCATATATTTT
v_gene: TRBV19
abundance: NA
d_gene: NA
len: 15
j_gene: TRBJ1-3

CDR3aa: CASSWTSGNNEQFF
CDR3nt: TGTGCCAGCAGTTGGACTAGCGGAAACAATGAGCAGTTCTTC
v_gene: TRBV27
abundance: NA
d_gene: TRBD2
len: 14
j_gene: TRBJ2-1

CDR3aa: CSARGRNEQFF
CDR3nt: TGCAGTGCTAGGGGTCGTAATGAGCAGTTCTTC
v_gene: TRBV20-1
abundance: once
d_gene: NA
len: 11
j_gene: TRBJ2-1

CDR3aa: CASSTDHEAFF
CDR3nt: TGTGCCAGCAGCACAGACCATGAAGCTTTCTTT
v_gene: TRBV9
abundance: NA
d_gene: NA
len: 11
j_gene: TRBJ1-1

CDR3aa: CASSPLGTGGQETQYF
CDR3nt: TGTGCCAGCTCACCGCTGGGGACAGGGGGTCAAGAGACCCAGTACTTC
v_gene: TRBV18
abundance: NA
d_gene: TRBD1
len: 16
j_gene: TRBJ2-5

CDR3aa: CASGSSTGTVNTGELFF
CDR3nt: TGTGCCAGCGGATCTTCGACCGGGACGGTCAACACCGGGGAGCTGTTTTTT
v_gene: TRBV7-8
abundance: NA
d_gene: NA
len: 17
j_gene: TRBJ2-2

CDR3aa: CASRGQERYEQYF
CDR3nt: TGTGCCAGCAGAGGTCAGGAACGCTACGAGCAGTACTTC
v_gene: TRBV14
abundance: NA
d_gene: NA
len: 13
j_gene: TRBJ2-7

CDR3aa: CASSHGVNRYYGYTF
CDR3nt: TGTGCCAGCAGCCATGGTGTCAACCGCTACTATGGCTACACCTTC
v_gene: TRBV14
abundance: NA
d_gene: NA
len: 15
j_gene: TRBJ1-2

CDR3aa: CASSLGQEQPQHF
CDR3nt: TGCGCCAGCAGCTTGGGACAAGAGCAGCCCCAGCATTTT
v_gene: TRBV5-1
abundance: NA
d_gene: NA
len: 13
j_gene: TRBJ1-5

CDR3aa: CASSSLLRSGANVLTF
CDR3nt: TGTGCCAGCAGTTCCCTTCTCCGCTCTGGGGCCAACGTCCTGACTTTC
v_gene: TRBV28
abundance: NA
d_gene: NA
len: 16
j_gene: TRBJ2-6

CDR3aa: CASSWGDEKLFF
CDR3nt: TGCGCCAGCAGCTGGGGTGATGAAAAACTGTTTTTT
v_gene: TRBV5-1
abundance: NA
d_gene: NA
len: 12
j_gene: TRBJ1-4

CDR3aa: CASSLEGNTEAFF
CDR3nt: TGTGCCAGCAGCCTCGAGGGGAACACTGAAGCTTTCTTT
v_gene: TRBV7-3
abundance: NA
d_gene: NA
len: 13
j_gene: TRBJ1-1